This TCR beta chain derives from a study of T-cell reconstitution after alpha-beta-depleted transplantation in children. Preparing the TCRbeta library involved the use of unique molecular identifiers. TCRdb processed the PCR reads anew with MiXCR; each CDR3 protein has one entry. The sample has roughly 310,000 distinct CDR3 sequences, approximately 20% seen once; the top ten hold about 10%. General study findings and limits: It was newly produced T cells that mostly accounted for T-cell counts and diversity one year after transplant. Diversity of TCRbeta at day 60 was high in some patients, arising from surviving recipient T cells and thymic progenitors. The study reportedly traced alpha-beta T cells about two months after transplant to several hundred expanded graft clones.

Concerning this clonotype: Antigen unknown.

This sequence was found in a male patient between 5 and 17 years old who had a stem cell transplant for acute lymphoblastic leukemia, so the T cells may come from the graft donor. Sequencing used PBMCs, mostly from graft donor cells, obtained 180 days after TCRalphabeta/CD19-depleted stem cell transplant.

CDR3 coding DNA: TGCAGTGCCCAGAGGCGGGGCCTCTTTTACGAGCAGTACTTC. Protein product: CSAQRRGLFYEQYF. The chain carries TRBV20-1 and TRBJ2-7; possible D gene TRBD2, 6 bases. Germline-derived CDR1 and CDR2 are DFQATT and SNEGSKA (reference sequence). The CDR3 has 14 amino acids. The V gene lost 6 bases and the J gene lost 4 bases, with 19 bases spanning the gap.